The 25 T cell receptor beta chains given below trace back to one sample, sequenced in a study of T cell responses to AZD1222 COVID-19 vaccine. The repertoire was sequenced with immunoSEQ multiplex PCR; TCRdb's copy has only in-frame clones and lacks some. The sample carries approximately 260,000 clones, approximately 93% recorded once. Sequenced here: peripheral blood, sampled on day 0 of AZD1222 vaccination. These receptor sequences come from an adult in good health.

The CDR3 loop reads CASSFQGSGGGYTF. CDR3 DNA sequence: TGTGCCAGCAGCTTTCAGGGCTCGGGCGGCGGCTACACCTTC. This sequence joins TRBV5-6 and TRBJ1-2; TRBD1 is a possible D gene (5 bases). CDR1 and CDR2 from the germline V gene are SGHDT and YYEEEE. The CDR3 is 14 amino acids. The V and J ends lost 2 bases and 8 bases respectively, with 16 bases between them.

The gene calls are TRBV5-6 and TRBJ1-2; D possibly corresponds to TRBD1 (5 bases). Germline-derived CDR1 and CDR2 are SGHDT and YYEEEE. The CDR3 has 13 amino acids. V lost 4 bases and J 6 bases, leaving 13 bases between the germline ends. The CDR3 nucleotides read TGTGCCAGCAGCGTTTATGGGACCCATGGCTACACCTTC. This codes for CASSVYGTHGYTF.

The chain carries TRBV28 and TRBJ1-2; D unclear. Germline V gene data show CDR1 as MDHEN and CDR2 as SYDVKM. V was shortened by 5 bases and J by 4 bases, with 8 bases between the two germline ends. There are 12 residues in the CDR3. CDR3: CASSARRYGYTF. The CDR3 bases are TGTGCCAGCAGTGCAAGGCGCTATGGCTACACCTTC.

This sequence joins TRBV4-3 and TRBJ2-1; 8 nucleotides match TRBD2. This CDR3 contains 17 residues. Losses at the gene ends were 5 bases for V and 0 bases for J; bases not matched to a gene: 9. CDR1 and CDR2 (germline): LGHNA, YSLEER. The CDR3 nucleotides read TGCGCCAGCAGCAGAGGACTAGCCGCTAACTCCTACAATGAGCAGTTCTTC. Translation gives CASSRGLAANSYNEQFF.

V is TRBV7-3 and J is TRBJ2-1; TRBD2 matches 8 bases. J was trimmed by 3 bases and V by 4 bases; bases with no gene match: 8. The CDR3 spans 16 residues. Germline V gives CDR1 SGHTA, CDR2 FQGTGA. This CDR3 reads CASSSTSGNHYNEQFF. The CDR3 DNA reads TGTGCCAGCAGCTCCACTAGCGGCAACCACTACAATGAGCAGTTCTTC.

The chain carries TRBV4-1 and TRBJ2-4; no reliable D call. The CDR3 loop spans 15 amino acids. Per the germline V gene, CDR1 is MGHRA and CDR2 is YSYEKL. Trimming left V 1 base short and J 0 bases short, with 7 bases between. CDR3 amino acids: CASSQAPVAKNIQYF. In DNA, the CDR3 is TGCGCCAGCAGCCAAGCTCCGGTAGCCAAAAACATTCAGTACTTC.

This chain joins TRBV29-1 and TRBJ2-1, with D perhaps TRBD1 (6 bases). Germline loops: CDR1 SQVTM, CDR2 ANQGSEA. Trimming pared 0 bases from V and 3 bases from J, leaving 15 bases between. The CDR3 spans 16 residues. The CDR3 region is CSVEDHAGEYYNEQFF. The CDR3 nucleotides are TGCAGCGTTGAAGATCACGCAGGGGAGTACTACAATGAGCAGTTCTTC.

This chain uses TRBV11-2 with TRBJ1-6; perhaps TRBD1 as D (5 bases). The CDR3 runs to 16 residues. CDR1 SGHAT and CDR2 FQNNGV come from the germline V gene. Trimming cost V 1 base and J 9 bases, with 16 bases left between them. This CDR3 reads CASSLGFSGTGSPLHF. The DNA for the CDR3 is TGTGCCAGCAGCTTAGGGTTTTCAGGGACGGGTTCACCCCTCCACTTT.

This sequence joins TRBV7-9 and TRBJ2-1, with 10 bases lining up with TRBD1. CDR1 and CDR2 from the germline V gene are SEHNR and FQNEAQ (reference sequence). The CDR3 extends over 16 amino acids. Trimming cost V 5 bases and J 1 base; bases outside gene matches: 5. The CDR3 nucleotides read TGTGCCAGCAGCCCACCGGGACAGGGGTCCTACAATGAGCAGTTCTTC. Protein: CASSPPGQGSYNEQFF.

The V call is TRBV9, the J call TRBJ2-3; 9 bases match TRBD2. After removal of 2 bases from V and 3 bases from J, the junction contained 7 bases not matched to a gene. This CDR3 is built from 16 residues. Per the germline V gene, CDR1 is SGDLS and CDR2 is YYNGEE. The DNA for the CDR3 is TGTGCCAGCAGCGTCGATAGCGGGGGCGGGACAGATACGCAGTATTTT. Protein product: CASSVDSGGGTDTQYF.

This sequence joins TRBV7-9 and TRBJ1-5; 10 bases are shared with TRBD1. Germline-derived CDR1 and CDR2 are SEHNR and FQNEAQ (reference sequence). This CDR3 has 18 amino acids. V shed 1 base, J shed 1 base, and the junction held 7 bases outside the gene matches. CDR3 residues: CASSLVGQGRMSNQPQHF. DNA of the CDR3: TGTGCCAGCAGCTTAGTGGGACAGGGGAGGATGAGCAATCAGCCCCAGCATTTT.

Concerning this clone itself: The sample contains more than one DNA sequence encoding this CDR3. The chain is built from TRBV5-1 and TRBJ2-3; the D is unclear. Germline V CDR1 and CDR2: SGHRS, YFSETQ. V was cut by 4 bases and J by 2 bases, with 5 bases left in between. This CDR3 region has 12 residues. The CDR3 sequence is CASSPNTDTQYF. CDR3 coding DNA: TGCGCCAGCAGCCCCAACACAGATACGCAGTATTTT.

This clone has a single count. CDR3 DNA sequence: TGCGCCAGCAGTGGATGGGGGACAGGTTCCTACGAGCAGTACTTC. Its translation: CASSGWGTGSYEQYF. The V call is TRBV10-2, the J call TRBJ2-7, with 8 bases that match TRBD1. V was pared by 4 bases and J by 1 base, with 6 bases of the junction left unmatched. The germline gives CDR1 WSHSY, CDR2 SAAADI. The CDR3 spans 15 residues.

This chain links TRBV5-1 with TRBJ1-4, with D unclear. The CDR3 extends over 12 amino acids. Germline V lookup: CDR1 SGHRS, CDR2 YFSETQ. Trimming took off 5 bases at V and 8 bases at J, with 10 bases between the two ends. This CDR3 reads CASRTEEEKLFF. In DNA, the CDR3 is TGCGCCAGCAGGACGGAGGAGGAAAAACTGTTTTTT. Supplemented by reference TRBV5-1 and TRBJ1-4, the full variable domain reads KAGVTQTPRYLIKTRGQQVTLSCSPISGHRSVSWYQQTPGQGLQFLFEYFSETQRNKGNFPGRFSGRQFSNSRSEMNVSTLELGDSALYLCASRTEEEKLFFGSGTQLSVL.

This chain uses TRBV7-2 with TRBJ1-2; D remains ambiguous. This CDR3 has 13 amino acids. Per the germline V gene, CDR1 is SGHTA and CDR2 is FQGNSA. Trimming pared 4 bases from V and 8 bases from J, leaving 14 bases between. The CDR3 reads CASSSGRVGGYTF. The CDR3 DNA sequence: TGTGCCAGCAGCTCCGGACGGGTGGGAGGCTACACCTTC.

This chain links TRBV29-1 with TRBJ1-2; 10 nucleotides agree with TRBD1. Trimming at V came to 3 bases and at J to 4 bases, leaving 5 bases not matched to a gene. In germline, CDR1 is SQVTM, CDR2 ANQGSEA. The CDR3 runs 14 residues. The CDR3 region is CSVERGQGSYGYTF. The CDR3 DNA reads as TGCAGCGTTGAGAGGGGACAGGGGAGCTATGGCTACACCTTC.

Details on this clone: The sample holds other DNA sequences that translate to the same CDR3. J is TRBJ1-3 and V is TRBV3-1 (or the pseudogene TRBV3-2); D unclear. The CDR3 is 13 amino acids. Germline V gene sequence: CDR1 LGHDT, CDR2 YNNKEL (reference sequence). Trimming cost V 0 bases and J 4 bases, with 4 bases left between them. CDR3 nucleotides: TGTGCCAGCAGCCAAGATCTAGGAAACACCATATATTTT. Protein sequence: CASSQDLGNTIYF.

This clone showed up just once. The rearrangement links TRBV28 to TRBJ1-1, with unresolved D. The CDR3 has 14 residues. V lost 2 bases, J lost 3 bases, and 10 bases lay in between. The germline gives CDR1 MDHEN, CDR2 SYDVKM. In nucleotides, the CDR3 is TGTGCCAGCAGTTTAATCTACGCGGACACTGAAGCTTTCTTT. Its protein product is CASSLIYADTEAFF. Looking up the rest from reference TRBV28 and TRBJ1-1 gives the full variable domain: DVKVTQSSRYLVKRTGEKVFLECVQDMDHENMFWYRQDPGLGLRLIYFSYDVKMKEKGDIPEGYSVSREKKERFSLILESASTNQTSMYLCASSLIYADTEAFFGQGTRLTVV.

As regards this clone: The sample carries other DNA sequences with the same CDR3. V usage is TRBV28 and J usage is TRBJ2-7; D is unclear. The length of the CDR3 is 12 residues. With 3 bases removed from V and 3 bases from J, the gap between germline ends came to 6 bases. The germline CDR1 and CDR2 sequences are MDHEN and SYDVKM. CDR3 DNA sequence: TGTGCCAGCAGTTTGAGTCTCTACGAGCAGTACTTC. Residues: CASSLSLYEQYF.

The chain is built from TRBV5-1 and TRBJ1-6; 8 bases fit TRBD1. CDR1 and CDR2 from the germline V gene are SGHRS and YFSETQ. The CDR3 consists of 16 residues. V lost 0 bases and J lost 6; bases outside the gene matches: 5. The chain's CDR3 is CASSLEQGGRNSPLHF. As DNA, the CDR3 is TGCGCCAGCAGCTTGGAACAGGGGGGGCGTAATTCACCCCTCCACTTT.

The J gene is TRBJ1-2, the V gene TRBV10-3; D not certain. Trimming pared 3 bases from V and 8 bases from J, leaving 19 bases between. Germline loops: CDR1 ENHRY, CDR2 SYGVKD. This CDR3 is built from 15 residues. DNA of the CDR3: TGTGCCATCAGTGACAGGCTTGTGGGAGCGGGGGGCTACACCTTC. Translating it yields CAISDRLVGAGGYTF.

The CDR3 nucleotides are TGTGCCAGCAGTTTAATGGCCGGGGGAGATACGCAGTATTTT. Translating it yields CASSLMAGGDTQYF. V gene TRBV27 combines with J gene TRBJ2-3, with TRBD2 as a possible D gene (6 bases). The V end lost 2 bases, the J end lost 5 bases, and 11 bases lay between the germline ends. This CDR3 contains 14 residues. Germline CDR1 and CDR2: MNHEY and SMNVEV (reference sequence).

This chain links TRBV5-1 with TRBJ1-1; the D gene is possibly TRBD1 (6 bases). Trimming pared 2 bases from V and 0 bases from J, leaving 17 bases between. The germline CDR1 and CDR2 sequences are SGHRS and YFSETQ. There are 17 residues in the CDR3. CDR3 residues: CASSFQPGQGMNTEAFF. The CDR3, as DNA: TGCGCCAGCAGCTTTCAACCGGGGCAGGGGATGAACACTGAAGCTTTCTTT. Full variable domain (remainder filled in from reference TRBV5-1 and TRBJ1-1): KAGVTQTPRYLIKTRGQQVTLSCSPISGHRSVSWYQQTPGQGLQFLFEYFSETQRNKGNFPGRFSGRQFSNSRSEMNVSTLELGDSALYLCASSFQPGQGMNTEAFFGQGTRLTVV.

The V gene is TRBV5-1, the J gene TRBJ2-7, with no clear D. V dropped 0 bases and J dropped 2 bases, with 12 bases sitting between them. The germline V gene encodes CDR1 SGHRS and CDR2 YFSETQ. The CDR3 spans 15 residues. The CDR3 bases are TGCGCCAGCAGCTTGGCCCCGGGCGATACCTACGAGCAGTACTTC. Protein sequence: CASSLAPGDTYEQYF.

The rearrangement links TRBV3-1 (or the pseudogene TRBV3-2) to TRBJ2-5, with 9 positions matching TRBD2. CDR1 and CDR2 from the germline V gene are LGHDT and YNNKEL (reference sequence). The CDR3 spans 19 residues. V lost 4 bases and J lost 5; bases outside the gene matches: 20. DNA for the CDR3: TGTGCCAGCAGCCGCCAAGCGGAAGTGGCGGGGGGGCTCCGGGAGACCCAGTACTTC. This gives the protein CASSRQAEVAGGLRETQYF.